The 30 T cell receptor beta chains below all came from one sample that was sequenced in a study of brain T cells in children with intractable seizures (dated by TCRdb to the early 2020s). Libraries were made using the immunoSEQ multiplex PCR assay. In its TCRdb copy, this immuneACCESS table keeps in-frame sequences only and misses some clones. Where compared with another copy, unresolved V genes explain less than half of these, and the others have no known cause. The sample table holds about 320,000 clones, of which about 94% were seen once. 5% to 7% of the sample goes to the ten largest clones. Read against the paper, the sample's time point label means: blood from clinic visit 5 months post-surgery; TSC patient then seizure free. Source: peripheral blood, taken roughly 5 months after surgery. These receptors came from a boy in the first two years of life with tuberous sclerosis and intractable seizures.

The DNA of the CDR3 is TGTGCCAGCAGCTTAAGTGGGGACCGGCCGTACTTC. It codes for CASSLSGDRPYF. The rearrangement joins TRBV7-3 to TRBJ2-7; possibly TRBD1 or TRBD2 for D (5 bases each). V lost 1 base and J lost 12, with 13 bases in between. There are 12 residues in the CDR3. CDR1 is SGHTA and CDR2 is FQGTGA in the germline V gene.

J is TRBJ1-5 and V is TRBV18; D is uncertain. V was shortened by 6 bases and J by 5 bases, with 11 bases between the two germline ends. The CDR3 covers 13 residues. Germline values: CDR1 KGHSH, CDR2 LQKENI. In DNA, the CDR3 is TGTGCCAGCTCCGGGGAGGGCTATCAGCCCCAGCATTTT. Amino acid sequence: CASSGEGYQPQHF.

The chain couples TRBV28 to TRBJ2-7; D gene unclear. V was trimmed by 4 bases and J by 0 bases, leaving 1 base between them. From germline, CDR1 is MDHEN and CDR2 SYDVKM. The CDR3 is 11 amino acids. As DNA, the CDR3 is TGTGCCAGCAGTTACTCCTACGAGCAGTACTTC. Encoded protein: CASSYSYEQYF. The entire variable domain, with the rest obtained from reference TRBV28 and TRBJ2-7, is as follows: DVKVTQSSRYLVKRTGEKVFLECVQDMDHENMFWYRQDPGLGLRLIYFSYDVKMKEKGDIPEGYSVSREKKERFSLILESASTNQTSMYLCASSYSYEQYFGPGTRLTVT.

CDR3 residues: CASSRVGLAGGPGELFF. CDR3 in DNA: TGTGCCAGCAGCAGAGTGGGACTAGCGGGAGGGCCCGGGGAGCTGTTTTTT. The V and J genes are TRBV11-2 and TRBJ2-2, with 16 bases aligning to TRBD2. J was trimmed by 6 bases and V by 5 bases; bases with no gene match: 6. Germline V lookup: CDR1 SGHAT, CDR2 FQNNGV. The CDR3 extends over 17 amino acids. Drawing the rest from reference TRBV11-2 and TRBJ2-2, the complete variable domain is EAGVAQSPRYKIIEKRQSVAFWCNPISGHATLYWYQQILGQGPKLLIQFQNNGVVDDSQLPKDRFSAERLKGVDSTLKIQPAKLEDSAVYLCASSRVGLAGGPGELFFGEGSRLTVL.

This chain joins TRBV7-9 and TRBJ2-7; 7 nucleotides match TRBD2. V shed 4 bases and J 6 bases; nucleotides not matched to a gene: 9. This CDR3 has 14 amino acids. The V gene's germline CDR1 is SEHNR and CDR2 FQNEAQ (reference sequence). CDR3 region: CASSYEAGVREQYF. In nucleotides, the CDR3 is TGTGCCAGCAGCTACGAGGCGGGAGTCCGCGAGCAGTACTTC.

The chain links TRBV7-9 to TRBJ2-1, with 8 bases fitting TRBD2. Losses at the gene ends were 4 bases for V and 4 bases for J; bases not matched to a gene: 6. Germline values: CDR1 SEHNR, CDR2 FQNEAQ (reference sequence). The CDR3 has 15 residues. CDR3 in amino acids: CASSYRGGQYNEQFF. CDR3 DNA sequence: TGTGCCAGCAGCTACCGGGGGGGCCAGTACAATGAGCAGTTCTTC.

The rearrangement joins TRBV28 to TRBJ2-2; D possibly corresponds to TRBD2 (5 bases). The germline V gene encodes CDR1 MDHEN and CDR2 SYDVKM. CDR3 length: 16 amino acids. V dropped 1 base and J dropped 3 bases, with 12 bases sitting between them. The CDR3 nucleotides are TGTGCCAGCAGTTTATCGGACTCAGGCGACACCGGGGAGCTGTTTTTT. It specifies CASSLSDSGDTGELFF. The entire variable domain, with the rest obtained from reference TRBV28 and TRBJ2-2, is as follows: DVKVTQSSRYLVKRTGEKVFLECVQDMDHENMFWYRQDPGLGLRLIYFSYDVKMKEKGDIPEGYSVSREKKERFSLILESASTNQTSMYLCASSLSDSGDTGELFFGEGSRLTVL.

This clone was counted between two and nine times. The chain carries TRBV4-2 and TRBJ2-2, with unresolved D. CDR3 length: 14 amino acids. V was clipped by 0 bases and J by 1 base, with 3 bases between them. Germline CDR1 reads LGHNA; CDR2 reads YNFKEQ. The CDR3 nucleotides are TGTGCCAGCAGCCAAGAGGGGAACACCGGGGAGCTGTTTTTT. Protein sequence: CASSQEGNTGELFF.

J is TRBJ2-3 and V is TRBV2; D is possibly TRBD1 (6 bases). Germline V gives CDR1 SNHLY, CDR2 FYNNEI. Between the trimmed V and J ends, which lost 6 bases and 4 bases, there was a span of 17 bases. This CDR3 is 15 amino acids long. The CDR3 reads CASRRGKSGADTQYF. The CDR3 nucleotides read TGTGCCAGCAGAAGAGGGAAGTCAGGGGCAGATACGCAGTATTTT.

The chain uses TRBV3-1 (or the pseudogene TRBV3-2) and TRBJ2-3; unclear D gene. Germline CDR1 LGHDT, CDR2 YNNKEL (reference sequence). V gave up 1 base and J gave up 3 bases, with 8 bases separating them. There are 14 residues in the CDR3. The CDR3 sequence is CASSQVSGTDTQYF. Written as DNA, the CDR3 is TGTGCCAGCAGCCAAGTTAGTGGTACAGATACGCAGTATTTT.

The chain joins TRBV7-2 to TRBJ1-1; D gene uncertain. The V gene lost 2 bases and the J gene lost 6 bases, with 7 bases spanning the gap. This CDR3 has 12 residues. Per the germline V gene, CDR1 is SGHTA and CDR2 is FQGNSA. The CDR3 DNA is TGTGCCAGCAGCTTATGCACTCCTGAAGCTTTCTTT. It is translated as CASSLCTPEAFF.

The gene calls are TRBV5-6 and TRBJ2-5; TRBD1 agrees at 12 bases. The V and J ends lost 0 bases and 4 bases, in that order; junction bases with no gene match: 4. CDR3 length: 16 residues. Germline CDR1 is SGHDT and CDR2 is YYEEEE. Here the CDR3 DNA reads TGTGCCAGCAGCTTGGACCGGGACAGGGGGCCAGAGACCCAGTACTTC. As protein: CASSLDRDRGPETQYF.

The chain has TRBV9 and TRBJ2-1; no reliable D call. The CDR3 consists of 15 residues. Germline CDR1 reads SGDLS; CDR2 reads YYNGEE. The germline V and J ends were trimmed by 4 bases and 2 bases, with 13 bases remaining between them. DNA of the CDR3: TGTGCCAGCAGCCCCCACAGCGCTACCTACAATGAGCAGTTCTTC. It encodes CASSPHSATYNEQFF.

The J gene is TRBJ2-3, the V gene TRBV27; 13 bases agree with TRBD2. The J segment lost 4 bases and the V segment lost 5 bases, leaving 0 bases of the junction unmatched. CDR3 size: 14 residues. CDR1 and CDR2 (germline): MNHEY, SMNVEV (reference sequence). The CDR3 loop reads CASSGLAGADTQYF. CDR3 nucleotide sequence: TGTGCCAGCAGTGGACTAGCGGGGGCAGATACGCAGTATTTT.

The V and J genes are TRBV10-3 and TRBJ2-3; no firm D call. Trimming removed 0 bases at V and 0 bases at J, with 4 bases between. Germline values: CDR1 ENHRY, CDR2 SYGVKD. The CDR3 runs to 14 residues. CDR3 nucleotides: TGTGCCATCAGTGAGTCGGGGAGCACAGATACGCAGTATTTT. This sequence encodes CAISESGSTDTQYF.

This CDR3 is CASSPPWHRGRAEAFF. CDR3 sequence (DNA): TGTGCCAGCAGTCCCCCGTGGCACAGGGGGCGGGCTGAAGCTTTCTTT. This sequence joins TRBV6-6 and TRBJ1-1; 9 positions agree with TRBD1. Germline trimming cut 5 bases from V and 6 bases from J; bases unmatched to any gene: 13. Germline assignment: CDR1 MNHNY and CDR2 SVGAGI (reference sequence). This CDR3 spans 16 amino acids.

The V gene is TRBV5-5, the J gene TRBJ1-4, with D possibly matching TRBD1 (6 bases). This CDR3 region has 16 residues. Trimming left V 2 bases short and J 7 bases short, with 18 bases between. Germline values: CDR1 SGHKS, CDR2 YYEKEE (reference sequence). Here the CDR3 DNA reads TGTGCCAGCAGCTTCTCCAACAGGGCGGGCGGTGAAAAACTGTTTTTT. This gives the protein CASSFSNRAGGEKLFF.

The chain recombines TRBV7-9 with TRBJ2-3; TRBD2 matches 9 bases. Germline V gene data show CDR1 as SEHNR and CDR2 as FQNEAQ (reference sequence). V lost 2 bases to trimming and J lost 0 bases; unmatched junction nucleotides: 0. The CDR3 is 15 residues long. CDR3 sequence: CASSLTSGSTDTQYF. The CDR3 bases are TGTGCCAGCAGCTTAACTAGCGGGAGCACAGATACGCAGTATTTT.

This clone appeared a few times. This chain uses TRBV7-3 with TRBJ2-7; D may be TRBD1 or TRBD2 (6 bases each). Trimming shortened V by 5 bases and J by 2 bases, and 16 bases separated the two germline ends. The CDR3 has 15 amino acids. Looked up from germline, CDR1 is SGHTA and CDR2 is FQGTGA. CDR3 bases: TGTGCCAGCAGCCCCAATGGACGGGGGCCCTACGAGCAGTACTTC. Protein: CASSPNGRGPYEQYF.

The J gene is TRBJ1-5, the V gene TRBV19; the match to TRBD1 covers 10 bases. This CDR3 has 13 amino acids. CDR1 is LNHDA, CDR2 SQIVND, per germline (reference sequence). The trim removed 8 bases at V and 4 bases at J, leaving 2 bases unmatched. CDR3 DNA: TGTGCCAGTGACAGGGGGCAGAATCAGCCCCAGCATTTT. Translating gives CASDRGQNQPQHF.

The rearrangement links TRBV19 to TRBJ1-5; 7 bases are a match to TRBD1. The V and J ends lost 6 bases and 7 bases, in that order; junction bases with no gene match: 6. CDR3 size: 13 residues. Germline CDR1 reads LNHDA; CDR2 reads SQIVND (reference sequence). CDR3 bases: TGTGCCAGTAGCGACAGGGTGGAACAGCCCCAGCATTTT. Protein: CASSDRVEQPQHF.

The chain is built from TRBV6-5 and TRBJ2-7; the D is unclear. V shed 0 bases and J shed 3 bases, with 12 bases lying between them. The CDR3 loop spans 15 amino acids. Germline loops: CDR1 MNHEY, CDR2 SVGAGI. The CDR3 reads CASSYSSPSGYEQYF. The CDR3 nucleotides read TGTGCCAGCAGTTACTCTTCTCCGTCGGGCTACGAGCAGTACTTC.

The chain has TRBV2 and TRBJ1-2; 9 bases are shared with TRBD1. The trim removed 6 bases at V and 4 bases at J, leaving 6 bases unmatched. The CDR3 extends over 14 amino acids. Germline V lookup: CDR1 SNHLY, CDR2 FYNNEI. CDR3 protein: CASRLRDRVYGYTF. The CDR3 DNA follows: TGTGCCAGCAGGCTCCGGGACAGGGTCTATGGCTACACCTTC.

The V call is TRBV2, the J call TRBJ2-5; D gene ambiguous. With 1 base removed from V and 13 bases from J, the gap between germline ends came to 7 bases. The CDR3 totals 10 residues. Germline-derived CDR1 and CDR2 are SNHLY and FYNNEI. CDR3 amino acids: CASSEVGGYF. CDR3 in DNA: TGTGCCAGCAGTGAAGTGGGTGGGTACTTC.

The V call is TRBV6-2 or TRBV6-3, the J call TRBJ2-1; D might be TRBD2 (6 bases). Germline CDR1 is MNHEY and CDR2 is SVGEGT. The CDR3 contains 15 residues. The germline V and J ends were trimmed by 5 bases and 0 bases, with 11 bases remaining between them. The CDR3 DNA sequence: TGTGCCAGCAGTCCCCTGACTAGCTCCTACAATGAGCAGTTCTTC. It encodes CASSPLTSSYNEQFF.

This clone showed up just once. The CDR3 spells CASGLGGMQPQHF. The CDR3 region has the DNA TGTGCCAGCGGGCTGGGGGGGATGCAGCCCCAGCATTTT. V and J are TRBV27 and TRBJ1-5; possible D gene TRBD1, 5 bases. CDR1 is MNHEY and CDR2 is SMNVEV in the germline V gene (reference sequence). The CDR3 loop spans 13 amino acids. Between the trimmed V and J ends, which lost 8 bases and 7 bases, there was a span of 15 bases.

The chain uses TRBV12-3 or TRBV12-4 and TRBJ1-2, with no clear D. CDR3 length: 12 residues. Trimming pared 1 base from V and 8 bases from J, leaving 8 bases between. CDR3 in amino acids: CASSLEGKGYTF. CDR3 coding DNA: TGTGCCAGCAGTTTAGAGGGCAAAGGCTACACCTTC.

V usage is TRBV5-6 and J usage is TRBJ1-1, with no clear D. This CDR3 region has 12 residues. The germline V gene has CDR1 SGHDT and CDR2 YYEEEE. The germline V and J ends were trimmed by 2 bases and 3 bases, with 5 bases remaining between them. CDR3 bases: TGTGCCAGCAGCTTTGGCGACACTGAAGCTTTCTTT. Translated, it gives CASSFGDTEAFF. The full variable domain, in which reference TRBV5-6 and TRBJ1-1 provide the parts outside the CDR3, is DAGVTQSPTHLIKTRGQQVTLRCSPKSGHDTVSWYQQALGQGPQFIFQYYEEEERQRGNFPDRFSGHQFPNYSSELNVNALLLGDSALYLCASSFGDTEAFFGQGTRLTVV.

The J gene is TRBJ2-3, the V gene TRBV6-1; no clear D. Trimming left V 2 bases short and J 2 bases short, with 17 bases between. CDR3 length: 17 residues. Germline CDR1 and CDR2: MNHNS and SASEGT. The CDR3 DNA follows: TGTGCCAGCAGTGAATGGCCATTTATGCCTTTCACAGATACGCAGTATTTT. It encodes CASSEWPFMPFTDTQYF.

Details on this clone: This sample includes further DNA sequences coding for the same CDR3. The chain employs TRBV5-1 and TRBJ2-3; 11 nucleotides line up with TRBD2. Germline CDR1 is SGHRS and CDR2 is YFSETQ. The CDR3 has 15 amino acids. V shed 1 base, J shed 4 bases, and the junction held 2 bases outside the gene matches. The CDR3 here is CASSLTSGSPDTQYF. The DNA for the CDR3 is TGCGCCAGCAGCTTGACTAGCGGGAGCCCAGATACGCAGTATTTT. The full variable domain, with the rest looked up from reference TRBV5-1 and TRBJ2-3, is KAGVTQTPRYLIKTRGQQVTLSCSPISGHRSVSWYQQTPGQGLQFLFEYFSETQRNKGNFPGRFSGRQFSNSRSEMNVSTLELGDSALYLCASSLTSGSPDTQYFGPGTRLTVL.